This TCR beta chain is from a study of blood T cell repertoires in COVID-19. Looking at the study overall: Material from acute and convalescent COVID-19 was sourced from the United States, Italy and Spain.

CDR3 length equals 14 residues. V dropped 4 bases and J dropped 1; count of bases not matched to a gene: 4. CDR1 and CDR2 (germline): SGHRS, YFSETQ. Method: immunoSEQ multiplex PCR; TCRdb's copy keeps in-frame clones and lacks some. The repertoire holds tens of thousands of clones, about 82% seen once, with approximately 23% in the top ten. The chain combines TRBV5-1 with TRBJ2-7, with 8 bases lining up with TRBD2. This TCR derives from an elderly woman with acute or convalescent COVID-19. Sequenced sample: peripheral blood. CDR3 nucleotides: TGCGCCAGCAGCGATGTAGCGGGGTCCTACGAGCAGTACTTC. Its translation: CASSDVAGSYEQYF.